This T cell receptor (beta chain) was found in a study of shared clonotypes between healthy human individuals. Overall study: Per-donor plates numbered three CD4 naive, three CD4 memory, two CD8 naive and one CD8 memory.

Each donor was a Caucasian adult residing in Nashville, Tennessee. Turning to this clone: Its antigen is unknown.

This CDR3 comprises 16 residues. V lost 3 bases and J lost 7; bases outside the gene matches: 9. The germline V gene has CDR1 MGHDK and CDR2 SYGVNS. Findings of the study overall: Few donors limited the genetic and exposure-history diversity represented. Rarefaction exposed incomplete sorted-subset sequencing despite large depth.

This table comes from immunoSEQ multiplex PCR, and its TCRdb copy is limited to in-frame clones, with some not included. The sample has a few million clones; 93% are singletons. The sequence derives from a man aged 18 to 35 in good health. Some clones in this sample may be carry-over from other donors' samples. The chain couples TRBV25-1 to TRBJ2-1; TRBD2 matches 10 bases. The sequenced material came from naive CD4+ T cells from PBMCs. Subset specified: CD45RA+ positively selected. Written as DNA, the CDR3 is TGTGCCAGCAGTGATCCGACTAGCGGGCGGCGAAATGAGCAGTTCTTC. Its protein product is CASSDPTSGRRNEQFF.